This passage covers 15 T cell receptor beta chains from one sample sequenced in a study of beta chain features in type 1 diabetes. The sequenced template was cDNA made from the entire isolated RNA. Generated by immunoSEQ multiplex PCR, the TCRdb table keeps only in-frame clones and is missing some. The sample consists of hundreds of thousands of clones, 11% to 15% of them appearing once. Findings and limits, study-wide: There was a moderate but significant shortening of TCRB CDR3s in all four CD4+ subsets of Type 1 diabetes patients.

Their specific antigens are unknown. Sequencing was performed on naive CD4+ T cells from blood. The receptors derive from a man younger than 30 with type 1 diabetes.

This sequence joins TRBV7-2 and TRBJ2-7; TRBD2 aligns across 7 bases. V lost 5 bases to trimming and J lost 1 base; unmatched junction nucleotides: 8. Germline CDR1 SGHTA, CDR2 FQGNSA. This CDR3 region has 15 residues. The chain's CDR3 is CASSRGTIPSYEQYF. Written as DNA, the CDR3 is TGTGCCAGCAGCCGGGGGACTATCCCTTCCTACGAGCAGTACTTC.

The chain is built from TRBV9 and TRBJ2-3, with D perhaps TRBD2 (5 bases). Germline CDR1 SGDLS, CDR2 YYNGEE. This CDR3 spans 15 amino acids. Deletions cut 0 bases from V and 4 bases from J, with 12 bases between. CDR3 nucleotides: TGTGCCAGCAGCGTAGGTTCGTCAGCGGCAGATACGCAGTATTTT. As protein: CASSVGSSAADTQYF.

This clone was observed a handful of times. This chain links TRBV7-8 with TRBJ2-1; a weak D match, TRBD1 (6 bases). The ends were cut back, 5 bases at V and 4 bases at J, with 12 bases in the middle. The CDR3 contains 14 residues. Per the germline V gene, CDR1 is SGHVS and CDR2 is FQNEAQ. The CDR3 region has the DNA TGTGCCAGCAGCCCACAGGGTCCTTACAATGAGCAGTTCTTC. Protein product: CASSPQGPYNEQFF.

In this sample, this clone turned up a few times. The CDR3 nucleotides read TGTGCCAGCAGCATTACGCGGGACAGTGGAAACACCATATATTTT. It is translated as CASSITRDSGNTIYF. The rearrangement links TRBV7-2 to TRBJ1-3; TRBD1 matches at 7 bases. The CDR3 covers 15 residues. Germline V lookup: CDR1 SGHTA, CDR2 FQGNSA. Trimming removed 5 bases from V and 3 bases from J; junction bases left unmatched: 7.

The rearrangement uses TRBV9 and TRBJ1-2; possibly TRBD1 for D (6 bases). The CDR3 runs to 17 residues. Trimming pared 4 bases from V and 2 bases from J, leaving 21 bases between. The V gene's germline CDR1 is SGDLS and CDR2 YYNGEE. CDR3: CASSPGLMPGANYGYTF. The CDR3 coding sequence is TGTGCCAGCAGCCCAGGACTCATGCCAGGGGCGAACTATGGCTACACCTTC.

The genes are TRBV10-3 and TRBJ2-2, with 13 bases matching TRBD2. Germline values: CDR1 ENHRY, CDR2 SYGVKD. The V and J ends lost 5 bases and 6 bases, in that order; junction bases with no gene match: 6. The CDR3 covers 16 residues. In DNA form, the CDR3 reads TGTGCCATCAGTCCTCGGACTAGCGGGAGTGCCGGGGAGCTGTTTTTT. It specifies CAISPRTSGSAGELFF.

A few counts support this clone. The J gene is TRBJ2-1, the V gene TRBV2; perhaps TRBD1 as D (5 bases). CDR1 is SNHLY, CDR2 FYNNEI, per germline. The CDR3 extends over 14 amino acids. The V gene lost 5 bases and the J gene lost 0 bases, with 8 bases spanning the gap. The CDR3 is CASSPRGSYNEQFF. Here the CDR3 DNA reads TGTGCCAGCAGTCCAAGGGGCTCCTACAATGAGCAGTTCTTC.

The chain combines TRBV27 with TRBJ2-2; 11 positions match TRBD1. The CDR3 runs 17 residues. Trimming took 5 bases from V and 6 from J; bases not matched to a gene: 11. The germline V gene encodes CDR1 MNHEY and CDR2 SMNVEV (reference sequence). CDR3 coding DNA: TGTGCCAGCAGTCCCTGGACAGGGGGCGATAGCGCCGGGGAGCTGTTTTTT. This sequence encodes CASSPWTGGDSAGELFF.

This clone was picked up one time. This sequence joins TRBV6-1 and TRBJ1-2; D not resolved. Germline V gene lookup returns CDR1 MNHNS and CDR2 SASEGT. The CDR3 is 12 amino acids. V dropped 7 bases and J dropped 8 bases, with 14 bases sitting between them. CDR3 in amino acids: CASTRGIYGYTF. The DNA of the CDR3 is TGTGCCAGCACACGAGGGATTTACGGCTACACCTTC.

This clone turned up a few times. The V call is TRBV7-9, the J call TRBJ2-5; D may correspond to TRBD1 or TRBD2 (6 bases each). The CDR3 is 13 residues long. Germline values: CDR1 SEHNR, CDR2 FQNEAQ (reference sequence). V was cut by 6 bases and J by 5 bases, with 13 bases left in between. The CDR3 nucleotides read TGTGCCAGCAGGCTCCGGAGGGGGGAGACCCAGTACTTC. Its protein product is CASRLRRGETQYF. Full variable domain (rest looked up from reference TRBV7-9 and TRBJ2-5): DTGVSQNPRHKITKRGQNVTFRCDPISEHNRLYWYRQTLGQGPEFLTYFQNEAQLEKSRLLSDRFSAERPKGSFSTLEIQRTEQGDSAMYLCASRLRRGETQYFGPGTRLLVL.

This clone was seen a few times. J is TRBJ2-1 and V is TRBV29-1; perhaps TRBD1 as D (6 bases). This CDR3 contains 15 residues. Germline CDR1 SQVTM, CDR2 ANQGSEA. The ends were cut back, 0 bases at V and 2 bases at J, with 11 bases in the middle. CDR3 sequence: CSVEDEGVAYNEQFF. CDR3 nucleotide sequence: TGCAGCGTTGAAGACGAGGGGGTCGCCTACAATGAGCAGTTCTTC.

V and J are TRBV30 and TRBJ1-4; TRBD1 matches 9 bases. The V segment lost 2 bases and the J segment 4 bases; nucleotides outside the gene matches: 5. From germline, CDR1 is GTSNPN and CDR2 SVGIG (reference sequence). The CDR3 is 15 residues long. CDR3: CAWSQQGAFNEKLFF. The CDR3 bases are TGTGCCTGGAGTCAACAGGGGGCTTTTAATGAAAAACTGTTTTTT.

The chain uses TRBV29-1 and TRBJ2-3, with D perhaps matching TRBD1 or TRBD2 (5 bases each). Trimming pared 4 bases from V and 2 bases from J, leaving 10 bases between. Per the germline V gene, CDR1 is SQVTM and CDR2 is ANQGSEA. This CDR3 is 13 amino acids long. The CDR3 spells CSVAGRTTDTQYF. The CDR3, as DNA: TGCAGCGTTGCGGGACGGACCACAGATACGCAGTATTTT.

This clone showed up just a few times. This rearrangement joins TRBV5-1 to TRBJ1-1; D not certain. There are 15 residues in the CDR3. The V gene lost 0 bases and the J gene lost 1 base, with 10 bases spanning the gap. The germline CDR1 and CDR2 sequences are SGHRS and YFSETQ. The CDR3 sequence: CASSLAYSANTEAFF. The CDR3 DNA is TGCGCCAGCAGCTTGGCGTATTCTGCGAACACTGAAGCTTTCTTT.

In this sample, this clone turned up a few times. The chain combines TRBV9 with TRBJ1-2, with 9 bases lining up with TRBD1. The V gene end was trimmed by 1 base and the J gene end by 4 bases; junction bases not matched to a gene: 5. The germline CDR1 and CDR2 sequences are SGDLS and YYNGEE. This CDR3 is built from 15 residues. The CDR3 nucleotides are TGTGCCAGCAGCGTAAATCAGGGACAGGGCTATGGCTACACCTTC. This codes for CASSVNQGQGYGYTF.